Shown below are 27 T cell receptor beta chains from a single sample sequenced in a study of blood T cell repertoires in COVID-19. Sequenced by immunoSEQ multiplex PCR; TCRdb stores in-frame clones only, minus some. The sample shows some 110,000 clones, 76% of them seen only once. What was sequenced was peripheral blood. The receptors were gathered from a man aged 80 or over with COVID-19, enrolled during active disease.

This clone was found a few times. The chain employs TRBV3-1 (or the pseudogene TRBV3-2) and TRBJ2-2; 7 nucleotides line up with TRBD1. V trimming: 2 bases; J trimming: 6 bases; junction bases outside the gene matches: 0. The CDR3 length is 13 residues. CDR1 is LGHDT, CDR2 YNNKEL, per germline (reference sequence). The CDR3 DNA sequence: TGTGCCAGCAGCCAACAGGGGGCCGGGGAGCTGTTTTTT. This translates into CASSQQGAGELFF.

The CDR3 DNA is TGTGCCAGCAGCTTAAAGACAGACCTGTGGGTGGATGGCTACACCTTC. Translated, it gives CASSLKTDLWVDGYTF. This sequence joins TRBV11-2 and TRBJ1-2; possibly TRBD1 for D (5 bases). This CDR3 has 16 residues. Trimming removed 2 bases at V and 6 bases at J, with 19 bases between. Germline V lookup: CDR1 SGHAT, CDR2 FQNNGV.

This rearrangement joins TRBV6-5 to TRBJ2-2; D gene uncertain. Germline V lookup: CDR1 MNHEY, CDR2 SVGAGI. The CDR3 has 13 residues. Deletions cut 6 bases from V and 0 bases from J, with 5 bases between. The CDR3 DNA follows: TGTGCCAGCAGGACATCGAACACCGGGGAGCTGTTTTTT. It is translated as CASRTSNTGELFF.

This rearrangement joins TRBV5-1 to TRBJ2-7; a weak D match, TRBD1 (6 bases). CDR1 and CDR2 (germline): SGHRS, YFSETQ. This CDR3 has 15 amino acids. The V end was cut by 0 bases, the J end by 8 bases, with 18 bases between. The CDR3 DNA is TGCGCCAGCAGCTTGGTGGGACACACTCCTACCCAGCAGTACTTC. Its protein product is CASSLVGHTPTQQYF. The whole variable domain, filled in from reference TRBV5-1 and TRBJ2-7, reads KAGVTQTPRYLIKTRGQQVTLSCSPISGHRSVSWYQQTPGQGLQFLFEYFSETQRNKGNFPGRFSGRQFSNSRSEMNVSTLELGDSALYLCASSLVGHTPTQQYFGPGTRLTVT.

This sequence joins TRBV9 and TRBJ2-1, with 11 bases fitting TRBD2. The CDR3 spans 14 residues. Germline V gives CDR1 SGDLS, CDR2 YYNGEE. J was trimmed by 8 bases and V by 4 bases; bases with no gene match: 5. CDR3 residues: CASSPGLAVHEQFF. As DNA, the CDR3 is TGTGCCAGCAGCCCGGGACTAGCGGTGCATGAGCAGTTCTTC.

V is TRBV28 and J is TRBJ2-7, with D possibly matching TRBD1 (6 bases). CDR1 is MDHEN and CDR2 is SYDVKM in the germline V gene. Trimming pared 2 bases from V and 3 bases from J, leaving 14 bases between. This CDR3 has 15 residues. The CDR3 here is CASSLTGRGNYEQYF. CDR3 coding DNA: TGTGCCAGCAGTTTAACGGGCAGGGGTAACTACGAGCAGTACTTC. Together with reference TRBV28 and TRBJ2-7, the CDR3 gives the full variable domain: DVKVTQSSRYLVKRTGEKVFLECVQDMDHENMFWYRQDPGLGLRLIYFSYDVKMKEKGDIPEGYSVSREKKERFSLILESASTNQTSMYLCASSLTGRGNYEQYFGPGTRLTVT.

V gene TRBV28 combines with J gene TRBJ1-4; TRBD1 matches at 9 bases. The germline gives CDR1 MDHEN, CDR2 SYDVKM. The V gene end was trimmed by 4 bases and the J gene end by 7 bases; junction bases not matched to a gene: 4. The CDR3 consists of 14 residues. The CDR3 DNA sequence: TGTGCCAGCAGTTCACAGGGGGCGGGTGAAAAACTGTTTTTT. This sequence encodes CASSSQGAGEKLFF. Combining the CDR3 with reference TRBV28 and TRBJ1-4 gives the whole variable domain DVKVTQSSRYLVKRTGEKVFLECVQDMDHENMFWYRQDPGLGLRLIYFSYDVKMKEKGDIPEGYSVSREKKERFSLILESASTNQTSMYLCASSSQGAGEKLFFGSGTQLSVL.

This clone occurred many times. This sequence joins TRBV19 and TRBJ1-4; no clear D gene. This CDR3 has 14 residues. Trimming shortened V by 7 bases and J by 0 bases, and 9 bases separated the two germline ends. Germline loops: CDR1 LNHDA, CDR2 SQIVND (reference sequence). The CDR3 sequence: CASTHRATNEKLFF. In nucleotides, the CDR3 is TGTGCCAGTACCCACAGAGCAACTAATGAAAAACTGTTTTTT.

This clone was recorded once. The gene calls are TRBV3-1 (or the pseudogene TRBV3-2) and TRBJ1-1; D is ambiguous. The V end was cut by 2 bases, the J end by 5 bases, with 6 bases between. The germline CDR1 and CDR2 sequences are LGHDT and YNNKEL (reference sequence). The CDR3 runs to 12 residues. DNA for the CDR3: TGTGCCAGCAGCCAAACCAGGACTGAAGCTTTCTTT. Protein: CASSQTRTEAFF.

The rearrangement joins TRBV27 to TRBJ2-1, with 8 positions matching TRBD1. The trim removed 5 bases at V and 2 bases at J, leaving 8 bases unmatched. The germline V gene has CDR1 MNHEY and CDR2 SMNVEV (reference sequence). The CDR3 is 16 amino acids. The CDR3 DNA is TGTGCCAGCAGTCCTCGAACAGGGGGTCCCTACAATGAGCAGTTCTTC. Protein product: CASSPRTGGPYNEQFF.

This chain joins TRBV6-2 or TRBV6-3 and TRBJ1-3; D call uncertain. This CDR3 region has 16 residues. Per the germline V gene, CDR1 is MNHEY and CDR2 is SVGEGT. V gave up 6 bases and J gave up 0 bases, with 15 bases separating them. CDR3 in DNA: TGTGCCAGCAGCCTGAGGAGGCTGGTCTCTGGAAACACCATATATTTT. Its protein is CASSLRRLVSGNTIYF.

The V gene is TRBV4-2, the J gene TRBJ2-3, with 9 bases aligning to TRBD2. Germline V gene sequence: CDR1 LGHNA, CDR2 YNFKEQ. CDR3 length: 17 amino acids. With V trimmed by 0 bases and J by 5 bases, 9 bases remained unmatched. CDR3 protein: CASSQDGSSGRGDTQYF. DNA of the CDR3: TGTGCCAGCAGCCAAGACGGAAGTAGCGGGAGAGGAGATACGCAGTATTTT.

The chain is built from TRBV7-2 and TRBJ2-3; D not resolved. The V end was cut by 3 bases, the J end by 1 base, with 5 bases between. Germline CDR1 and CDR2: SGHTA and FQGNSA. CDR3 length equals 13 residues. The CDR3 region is CASSFWRTDTQYF. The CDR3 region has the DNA TGTGCCAGCAGCTTTTGGCGCACAGATACGCAGTATTTT.

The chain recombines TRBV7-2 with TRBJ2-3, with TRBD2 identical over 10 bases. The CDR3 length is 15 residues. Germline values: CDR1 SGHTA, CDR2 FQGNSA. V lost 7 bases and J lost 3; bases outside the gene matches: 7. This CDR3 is CASTLGTSVTDTQYF. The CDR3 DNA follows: TGTGCCAGCACCCTGGGGACTAGCGTAACAGATACGCAGTATTTT. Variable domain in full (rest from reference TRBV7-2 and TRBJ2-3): GAGVSQSPSNKVTEKGKDVELRCDPISGHTALYWYRQSLGQGLEFLIYFQGNSAPDKSGLPSDRFSAERTGGSVSTLTIQRTQQEDSAVYLCASTLGTSVTDTQYFGPGTRLTVL.

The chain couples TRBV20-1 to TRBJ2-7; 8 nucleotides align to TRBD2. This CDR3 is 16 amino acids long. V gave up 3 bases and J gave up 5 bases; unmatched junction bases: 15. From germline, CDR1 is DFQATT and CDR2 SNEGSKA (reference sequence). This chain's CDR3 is CSASRLAGLRSDEQYF. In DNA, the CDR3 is TGCAGTGCTAGTCGTCTAGCGGGCCTGCGGTCCGACGAGCAGTACTTC.

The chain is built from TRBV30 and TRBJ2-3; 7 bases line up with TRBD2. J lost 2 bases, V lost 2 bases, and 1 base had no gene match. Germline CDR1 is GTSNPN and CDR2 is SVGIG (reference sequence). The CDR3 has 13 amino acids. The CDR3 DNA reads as TGTGCCTGGAGTAGCGGGGACACAGATACGCAGTATTTT. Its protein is CAWSSGDTDTQYF.

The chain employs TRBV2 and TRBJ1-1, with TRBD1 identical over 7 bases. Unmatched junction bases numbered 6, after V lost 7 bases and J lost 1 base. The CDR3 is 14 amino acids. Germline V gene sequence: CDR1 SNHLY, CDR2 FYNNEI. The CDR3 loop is CASTRTGRNTEAFF. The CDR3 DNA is TGTGCCAGCACCAGGACAGGACGGAACACTGAAGCTTTCTTT.

The CDR3 loop is CASSLWTGALNTGELFF. As DNA, the CDR3 is TGTGCCAGCAGTTTATGGACAGGGGCGCTGAACACCGGGGAGCTGTTTTTT. The chain employs TRBV27 and TRBJ2-2, with TRBD1 matching 9 bases. J was trimmed by 1 base and V by 1 base; bases with no gene match: 4. The CDR3 contains 17 residues. Per the germline V gene, CDR1 is MNHEY and CDR2 is SMNVEV (reference sequence).

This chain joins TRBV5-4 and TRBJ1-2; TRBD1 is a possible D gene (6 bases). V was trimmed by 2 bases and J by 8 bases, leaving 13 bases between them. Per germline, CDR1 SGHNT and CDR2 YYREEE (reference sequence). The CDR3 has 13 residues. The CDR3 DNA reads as TGTGCCAGCAGCTTCCAGGGGTTGAAGGGCTACACCTTC. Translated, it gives CASSFQGLKGYTF.

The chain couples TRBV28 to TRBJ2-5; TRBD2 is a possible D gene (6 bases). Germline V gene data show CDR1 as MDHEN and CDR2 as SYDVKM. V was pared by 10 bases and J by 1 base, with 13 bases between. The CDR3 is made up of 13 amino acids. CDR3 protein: CATEGPPQETQYF. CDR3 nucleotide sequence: TGTGCCACGGAGGGGCCACCCCAAGAGACCCAGTACTTC.

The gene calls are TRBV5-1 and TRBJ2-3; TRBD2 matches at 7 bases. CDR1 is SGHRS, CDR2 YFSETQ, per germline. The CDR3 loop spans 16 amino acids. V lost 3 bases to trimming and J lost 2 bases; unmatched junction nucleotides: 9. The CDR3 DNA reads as TGCGCCAGCAGCTCAGCCCGGGAGGACCTCACAGATACGCAGTATTTT. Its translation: CASSSAREDLTDTQYF.

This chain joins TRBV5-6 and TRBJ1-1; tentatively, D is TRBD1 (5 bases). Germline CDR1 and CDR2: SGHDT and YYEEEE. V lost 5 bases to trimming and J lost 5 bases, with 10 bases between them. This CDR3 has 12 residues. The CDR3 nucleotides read TGTGCCAGCAGTCCTGGGGGGACTGAAGCTTTCTTT. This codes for CASSPGGTEAFF.

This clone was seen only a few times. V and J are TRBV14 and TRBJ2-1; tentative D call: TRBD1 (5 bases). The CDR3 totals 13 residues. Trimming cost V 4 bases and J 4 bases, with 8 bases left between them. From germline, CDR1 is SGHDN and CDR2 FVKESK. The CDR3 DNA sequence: TGTGCCAGCAGCCCGACAGTTTACAATGAGCAGTTCTTC. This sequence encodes CASSPTVYNEQFF.

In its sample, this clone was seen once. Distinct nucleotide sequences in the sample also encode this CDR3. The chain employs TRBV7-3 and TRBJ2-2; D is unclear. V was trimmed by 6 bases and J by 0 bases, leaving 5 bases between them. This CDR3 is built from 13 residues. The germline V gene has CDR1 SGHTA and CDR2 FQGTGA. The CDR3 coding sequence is TGTGCCAGCAGTTCATCGAACACCGGGGAGCTGTTTTTT. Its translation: CASSSSNTGELFF.

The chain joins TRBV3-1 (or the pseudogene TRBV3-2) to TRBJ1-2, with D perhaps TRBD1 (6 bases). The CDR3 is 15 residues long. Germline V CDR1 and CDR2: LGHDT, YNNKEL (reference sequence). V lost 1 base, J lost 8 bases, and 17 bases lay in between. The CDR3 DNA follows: TGTGCCAGCAGCCAAGTGAGGACAGCCCGAGCGGGCTACACCTTC. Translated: CASSQVRTARAGYTF.

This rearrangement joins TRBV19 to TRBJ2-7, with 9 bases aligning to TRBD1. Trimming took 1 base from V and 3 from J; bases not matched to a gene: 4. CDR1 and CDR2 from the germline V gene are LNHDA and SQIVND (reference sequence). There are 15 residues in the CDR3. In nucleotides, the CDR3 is TGTGCCAGTAGTATAGGTACAGGGGGCTTCTACGAGCAGTACTTC. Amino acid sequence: CASSIGTGGFYEQYF.

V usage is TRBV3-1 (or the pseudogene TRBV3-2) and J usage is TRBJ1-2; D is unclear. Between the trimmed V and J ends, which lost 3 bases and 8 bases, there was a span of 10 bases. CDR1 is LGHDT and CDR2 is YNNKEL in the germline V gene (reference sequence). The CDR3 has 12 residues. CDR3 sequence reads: CASSHEGSGYTF. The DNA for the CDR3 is TGTGCCAGCAGCCATGAAGGGAGCGGCTACACCTTC.